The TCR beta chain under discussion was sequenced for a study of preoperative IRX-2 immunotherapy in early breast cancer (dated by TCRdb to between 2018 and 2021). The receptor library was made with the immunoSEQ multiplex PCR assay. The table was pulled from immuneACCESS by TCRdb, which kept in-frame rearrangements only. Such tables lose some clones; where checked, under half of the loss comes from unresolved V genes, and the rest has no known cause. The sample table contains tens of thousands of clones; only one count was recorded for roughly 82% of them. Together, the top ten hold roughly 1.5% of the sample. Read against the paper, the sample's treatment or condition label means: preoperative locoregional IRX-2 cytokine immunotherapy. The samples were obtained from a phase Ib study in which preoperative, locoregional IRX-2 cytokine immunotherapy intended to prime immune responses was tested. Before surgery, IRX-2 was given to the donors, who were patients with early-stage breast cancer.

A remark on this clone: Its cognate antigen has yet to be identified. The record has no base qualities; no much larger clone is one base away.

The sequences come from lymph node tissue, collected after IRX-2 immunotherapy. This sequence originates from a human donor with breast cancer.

This receptor has the CDR3 CASSFRMRNTEAFF. The sequenced DNA: TGTGCCAGCAGCTTTAGGATGAGGAACACTGAAGCTTTCTTT. The rearranged segments are TRBV11-3 and TRBJ1-1, with the D segment identity uncertain. At the junction V is shortened by 3 bases and J by 1 base, with 9 bases in between. CDR1 SGHNT and CDR2 YENEEA were looked up in the germline V gene. The CDR3 measures 14 amino acids from cysteine to phenylalanine. Only the CDR3 region is kept as DNA, spanning 42 bases read in frame from base 1.